What follows are 22 T cell receptor beta chains derived from one specimen sequenced in a study of blood T cell repertoires in COVID-19. Clones were read by immunoSEQ multiplex PCR, and TCRdb kept only the in-frame ones, dropping some. The sample shows around 150,000 clones, about 91% of them seen only once. The source material was peripheral blood. All receptors come from a woman aged 60 to 75 who had recovered from COVID-19.

The chain links TRBV3-1 (or the pseudogene TRBV3-2) to TRBJ1-2; TRBD1 matches at 7 bases. Germline CDR1 and CDR2: LGHDT and YNNKEL (reference sequence). This CDR3 comprises 15 residues. V lost 2 bases and J lost 6; bases outside the gene matches: 9. CDR3 nucleotides: TGTGCCAGCAGCCAACCTGAGACAGGGCGGGATGGCTACACCTTC. It specifies CASSQPETGRDGYTF.

In this sample, this clone turned up a few times. The chain couples TRBV19 to TRBJ1-2, with D maybe TRBD1 (5 bases). This CDR3 has 10 residues. The germline CDR1 and CDR2 sequences are LNHDA and SQIVND (reference sequence). The germline V and J ends were trimmed by 11 bases and 4 bases, with 8 bases remaining between them. This chain's CDR3 is CAAGLYGYTF. The DNA for the CDR3 is TGTGCCGCAGGGCTCTATGGCTACACCTTC.

This sequence joins TRBV7-8 and TRBJ2-5; TRBD1 is a possible D gene (5 bases). Germline V gene sequence: CDR1 SGHVS, CDR2 FQNEAQ. The CDR3 consists of 16 residues. Trimming stripped 1 base from V and 2 bases from J, with 14 bases between. For the CDR3, the DNA is TGTGCCAGCAGCTTAGATCTGGGGCCCGCACAAGAGACCCAGTACTTC. This gives the protein CASSLDLGPAQETQYF.

The rearrangement links TRBV28 to TRBJ2-7; D is perhaps TRBD1 (5 bases). Per germline, CDR1 MDHEN and CDR2 SYDVKM. The V end was cut by 6 bases, the J end by 3 bases, with 12 bases between. The CDR3 totals 13 residues. In nucleotides, the CDR3 is TGTGCCAGCAGGTCGCAGGGTGGCTACGAGCAGTACTTC. Amino acid sequence: CASRSQGGYEQYF.

V and J are TRBV4-3 and TRBJ2-3; TRBD1 is a possible D gene (5 bases). This CDR3 region has 15 residues. From germline, CDR1 is LGHNA and CDR2 YSLEER. V was pared by 2 bases and J by 3 bases, with 12 bases between. The CDR3 region has the DNA TGCGCCAGCAGCCAACACTTGGACAAGACAGATACGCAGTATTTT. Residues: CASSQHLDKTDTQYF.

The sample holds one count of this clone. The chain employs TRBV18 and TRBJ1-2, with a tentative D call TRBD1 (5 bases). Trimming stripped 3 bases from V and 5 bases from J, with 19 bases between. The germline CDR1 and CDR2 sequences are KGHSH and LQKENI. The CDR3 contains 16 residues. The CDR3 bases are TGTGCCAGCTCACCCCAGGGAGGTGGCGGGATATATGGCTACACCTTC. Its protein product is CASSPQGGGGIYGYTF.

V gene TRBV27 combines with J gene TRBJ1-6, with a tentative D call TRBD1 (5 bases). Per the germline V gene, CDR1 is MNHEY and CDR2 is SMNVEV (reference sequence). Trimming took off 4 bases at V and 9 bases at J, with 16 bases between the two ends. The CDR3 is 15 residues long. The CDR3: CASSSSVTAGSPLHF. The DNA of the CDR3 is TGTGCCAGCAGTTCGTCCGTGACAGCCGGTTCACCCCTCCACTTT.

The V gene is TRBV5-8, the J gene TRBJ2-1; 7 bases are a match to TRBD2. Germline CDR1 reads SGHTS; CDR2 reads YDEGEE. CDR3 length equals 12 residues. The junction had 2 bases not matched to a gene; V was cut back by 5 bases and J by 6 bases. CDR3 sequence reads: CASRGGGNEQFF. DNA for the CDR3: TGTGCCAGCAGGGGCGGGGGCAATGAGCAGTTCTTC.

This clone appeared a single time. The rearrangement joins TRBV6-5 to TRBJ2-2, with D possibly being TRBD2 (7 bases). CDR3 length: 14 amino acids. Germline V gene lookup returns CDR1 MNHEY and CDR2 SVGAGI. Trimming shortened V by 10 bases and J by 6 bases, and 18 bases separated the two germline ends. Written as DNA, the CDR3 is TGTGCCACCGAGGGGGGGGCTGTCGCCGGGGAGCTGTTTTTT. Its protein product is CATEGGAVAGELFF.

This sequence joins TRBV6-2 or TRBV6-3 and TRBJ1-5, with TRBD1 identical over 8 bases. The CDR3 loop spans 16 amino acids. J lost 2 bases, V lost 4 bases, and 7 bases had no gene match. Germline V gene data show CDR1 as MNHEY and CDR2 as SVGEGT. For the CDR3, the DNA is TGTGCCAGCAGTTCCGCGACAGGGGTGGGCAATCAGCCCCAGCATTTT. Its translation: CASSSATGVGNQPQHF.

This sequence joins TRBV9 and TRBJ1-2; 7 nucleotides line up with TRBD1. In germline, CDR1 is SGDLS, CDR2 YYNGEE. CDR3 length equals 15 residues. V shed 4 bases and J 9 bases; nucleotides not matched to a gene: 15. CDR3 bases: TGTGCCAGCAGCCCCCGGGACAGTCGCTACTACCGCTACACCTTC. This sequence encodes CASSPRDSRYYRYTF.

This chain joins TRBV10-2 and TRBJ2-7, with 7 bases lining up with TRBD2. J was trimmed by 1 base and V by 7 bases; bases with no gene match: 10. Germline lookup yields CDR1 WSHSY and CDR2 SAAADI. The CDR3 loop spans 15 amino acids. The CDR3 is CASTGVGGSSYEQYF. The DNA of the CDR3 is TGCGCCAGCACAGGAGTGGGGGGGTCGTCCTACGAGCAGTACTTC.

The rearrangement joins TRBV30 to TRBJ1-1; 10 nucleotides match TRBD1. Germline V gene data show CDR1 as GTSNPN and CDR2 as SVGIG (reference sequence). The CDR3 runs 14 residues. CDR3 sequence reads: CAYQNDRGHTEAFF. CDR3 DNA sequence: TGTGCTTATCAGAACGACAGGGGGCACACTGAAGCTTTCTTT. The variable domain in full, with the rest retrieved from reference TRBV30 and TRBJ1-1, is SQTIHQWPATLVQPVGSPLSLECTVEGTSNPNLYWYRQAAGRGLQLLFYSVGIGQISSEVPQNLSASRPQDRQFILSSKKLLLSDSGFYLCAYQNDRGHTEAFFGQGTRLTVV.

V usage is TRBV29-1 and J usage is TRBJ1-1; perhaps TRBD1 as D (6 bases). CDR1 is SQVTM and CDR2 is ANQGSEA in the germline V gene. The CDR3 length is 11 residues. The V end was cut by 6 bases, the J end by 8 bases, with 13 bases between. The CDR3 DNA reads TGCAGCGTACAGGGTTCCTGGGAAGCTTTCTTT. Encoded protein: CSVQGSWEAFF. Variable domain in full (rest from reference TRBV29-1 and TRBJ1-1): SAVISQKPSRDICQRGTSLTIQCQVDSQVTMMFWYRQQPGQSLTLIATANQGSEATYESGFVIDKFPISRPNLTFSTLTVSNMSPEDSSIYLCSVQGSWEAFFGQGTRLTVV.

This rearrangement joins TRBV6-5 to TRBJ2-5, with TRBD1 matching 8 bases. Germline-derived CDR1 and CDR2 are MNHEY and SVGAGI. The CDR3 sequence is 14 residues long. V shed 4 bases and J 2 bases; nucleotides not matched to a gene: 3. The CDR3 DNA is TGTGCCAGCAGTTCGACAGGGGCTCAAGAGACCCAGTACTTC. The encoded protein is CASSSTGAQETQYF.

The rearrangement uses TRBV10-3 and TRBJ1-4; 7 bases align to TRBD1. The CDR3 contains 14 residues. Germline values: CDR1 ENHRY, CDR2 SYGVKD. Unmatched junction bases numbered 6, after V lost 10 bases and J lost 1 base. Here the CDR3 DNA reads TGTGCCACCCGGGACAGAGAAACTAATGAAAAACTGTTTTTT. Its translation is CATRDRETNEKLFF.

The chain joins TRBV3-1 (or the pseudogene TRBV3-2) to TRBJ2-2; D perhaps matches TRBD1 (6 bases). Deletions cut 4 bases from V and 7 bases from J, with 13 bases between. CDR3 length: 14 residues. Germline CDR1 and CDR2: LGHDT and YNNKEL (reference sequence). DNA for the CDR3: TGTGCCAGCAGCCTCTATACAGGGAGCGGGGAGCTGTTTTTT. Translated, it gives CASSLYTGSGELFF.

The V and J genes are TRBV10-3 and TRBJ2-7; perhaps TRBD1 as D (5 bases). The CDR3 contains 16 residues. V lost 2 bases and J lost 5, with 19 bases in between. Germline V gene sequence: CDR1 ENHRY, CDR2 SYGVKD. The CDR3 spells CAISEIEGATGNEQYF. The CDR3 bases are TGTGCCATCAGTGAGATAGAAGGGGCTACTGGTAACGAGCAGTACTTC.

The rearrangement uses TRBV28 and TRBJ2-7, with 10 bases lining up with TRBD1. This CDR3 contains 16 residues. The V gene's germline CDR1 is MDHEN and CDR2 SYDVKM. The J segment lost 3 bases and the V segment lost 6 bases, leaving 11 bases of the junction unmatched. The CDR3, as DNA: TGTGCCAGCAGGAACCGGGGACAGGGGTCACGCTACGAGCAGTACTTC. Amino acid sequence: CASRNRGQGSRYEQYF.

This sequence joins TRBV4-2 and TRBJ2-7, with 7 bases that match TRBD1. This CDR3 region has 15 residues. The germline V gene encodes CDR1 LGHNA and CDR2 YNFKEQ. With V trimmed by 0 bases and J by 4 bases, 6 bases remained unmatched. The CDR3 coding sequence is TGTGCCAGCAGCCAAGATTTTGGGACAGATTACGAGCAGTACTTC. Translated, it gives CASSQDFGTDYEQYF.

CDR3 residues: CASSLYGNAGETQYF. The CDR3 DNA follows: TGTGCCAGCAGCTTATATGGGAACGCGGGGGAGACCCAGTACTTC. V is TRBV7-2 and J is TRBJ2-5; weak D call: TRBD2 (6 bases). This CDR3 has 15 residues. The germline V gene has CDR1 SGHTA and CDR2 FQGNSA. The V and J ends lost 2 bases and 5 bases respectively, with 15 bases between them.

V is TRBV28 and J is TRBJ2-7; TRBD2 might be the D (7 bases). In germline, CDR1 is MDHEN, CDR2 SYDVKM. The length of the CDR3 is 17 residues. Trimming removed 2 bases at V and 3 bases at J, with 20 bases between. Here the CDR3 DNA reads TGTGCCAGCAGTTTACCCCTTGGGGGGGGCATTATCTACGAGCAGTACTTC. Encoded protein: CASSLPLGGGIIYEQYF.